What follows are 12 T cell receptor beta chains derived from one specimen sequenced in a study of Ad26.COV2.S vaccination and SARS-CoV-2 variants. Treatment: roughly 18 received Ad26.COV2.S at low or high dose, single or two shots; roughly five received placebo; per-sample allocation not given. Sampling was performed 63 days after the first vaccine or placebo injection. TCRdb's table, derived via immunoSEQ multiplex PCR, lists solely in-frame clones and lacks some. The sample lists hundreds of thousands of clones, 87% occurring once. The specimen was peripheral blood, collected in a trial of Ad26.COV2.S vaccine versus placebo. The receptors shown here come from a person aged 18-60 years who received the Ad26.COV2.S COVID-19 vaccine or a placebo.

This clone came up a few times. DNA for the CDR3: TGTGCCAGTTTAAACAGGGGTGGCTACACCTTC. Protein product: CASLNRGGYTF. V is TRBV11-2 and J is TRBJ1-2; TRBD1 agrees at 7 bases. The trim removed 9 bases at V and 7 bases at J, leaving 5 bases unmatched. CDR3 length: 11 residues. Germline V lookup: CDR1 SGHAT, CDR2 FQNNGV.

The V and J genes are TRBV19 and TRBJ1-1; 9 bases match TRBD1. The CDR3 length is 14 residues. V lost 7 bases, J lost 4 bases, and 7 bases stayed unmatched. The germline V gene has CDR1 LNHDA and CDR2 SQIVND (reference sequence). The CDR3 coding sequence is TGTGCCAGTAAAGCGGACAGGGGTGGCACTGAAGCTTTCTTT. This encodes CASKADRGGTEAFF.

The rearrangement uses TRBV6-1 and TRBJ1-1, with D possibly matching TRBD1 (5 bases). Germline V gene data show CDR1 as MNHNS and CDR2 as SASEGT. Trimming left V 3 bases short and J 4 bases short, with 21 bases between. The CDR3 runs to 17 residues. The CDR3 here is CASSDVLGQGETTEAFF. In DNA, the CDR3 is TGTGCCAGCAGTGACGTCCTCGGGCAGGGAGAGACCACTGAAGCTTTCTTT.

The chain employs TRBV4-3 and TRBJ1-3, with D tentatively TRBD1 (6 bases). This CDR3 contains 17 residues. The V gene lost 1 base and the J gene lost 1 base, with 14 bases spanning the gap. In germline, CDR1 is LGHNA, CDR2 YSLEER. The CDR3 DNA follows: TGCGCCAGCAGCCAAGGGTTGACAGGCTCGTCTGGAAACACCATATATTTT. As protein: CASSQGLTGSSGNTIYF.

J is TRBJ2-3 and V is TRBV9; 7 nucleotides agree with TRBD2. The CDR3 has 17 residues. Germline V gives CDR1 SGDLS, CDR2 YYNGEE. The ends lost 0 bases at V and 2 bases at J; junction bases unmatched: 9. DNA of the CDR3: TGTGCCAGCAGCGTAGGGTCTAGCGGATTCTTCACAGATACGCAGTATTTT. Protein sequence: CASSVGSSGFFTDTQYF.

The V call is TRBV5-6, the J call TRBJ1-1; D gene unclear. The CDR3 length is 13 residues. Trimming removed 0 bases from V and 2 bases from J, with 5 bases in between. From germline, CDR1 is SGHDT and CDR2 YYEEEE. The CDR3 DNA reads TGTGCCAGCAGCTTGGGGGCCAACACTGAAGCTTTCTTT. Amino acid sequence: CASSLGANTEAFF.

The sample holds one count of this clone. The chain has TRBV19 and TRBJ2-4; tentatively, D is TRBD1 (7 bases). Germline V gene sequence: CDR1 LNHDA, CDR2 SQIVND (reference sequence). CDR3 size: 14 residues. V was trimmed by 4 bases and J by 8 bases, leaving 15 bases between them. The DNA of the CDR3 is TGTGCCAGTAGTACACCGGGACAGCGGGACATTCAGTACTTC. Its protein is CASSTPGQRDIQYF.

The V call is TRBV11-3, the J call TRBJ2-2; 10 bases are a match to TRBD1. CDR3 length: 15 amino acids. Germline V gene data show CDR1 as SGHNT and CDR2 as YENEEA. The V segment lost 1 base and the J segment 7 bases; nucleotides outside the gene matches: 3. CDR3 bases: TGTGCCAGCAGCTTAGCGACAGGGGGCATCGGGGAGCTGTTTTTT. Protein product: CASSLATGGIGELFF.

The gene calls are TRBV19 and TRBJ2-2, with D maybe TRBD2 (5 bases). The CDR3 consists of 14 residues. Germline CDR1 and CDR2: LNHDA and SQIVND (reference sequence). V was cut by 8 bases and J by 7 bases, with 17 bases left in between. The CDR3 spells CASVRQDRGGELFF. CDR3 sequence (DNA): TGTGCCAGTGTTAGGCAGGACCGGGGCGGGGAGCTGTTTTTT.

V usage is TRBV11-2 and J usage is TRBJ2-1, with D possibly TRBD1 on 5 matching bases. This CDR3 comprises 14 residues. Germline V lookup: CDR1 SGHAT, CDR2 FQNNGV. V lost 5 bases, J lost 4 bases, and 12 bases lay in between. CDR3 sequence reads: CASSQTEKYNEQFF. The CDR3 nucleotides are TGTGCCAGCAGCCAGACAGAAAAATACAATGAGCAGTTCTTC.

The chain combines TRBV12-3 or TRBV12-4 with TRBJ2-3; 7 positions agree with TRBD1. Losses at the gene ends were 6 bases for V and 4 bases for J; bases not matched to a gene: 1. The CDR3 is 12 amino acids. CDR3 protein: CASSRGSDTQYF. Written as DNA, the CDR3 is TGTGCCAGCAGCAGGGGGTCAGATACGCAGTATTTT.

This chain joins TRBV9 and TRBJ2-2; D not resolved. The CDR3 is 15 amino acids. Trimming removed 4 bases at V and 2 bases at J, with 12 bases between. In germline, CDR1 is SGDLS, CDR2 YYNGEE. In nucleotides, the CDR3 is TGTGCCAGCAGCCCCCGGGTTGGCAACACCGGGGAGCTGTTTTTT. Encoded protein: CASSPRVGNTGELFF.